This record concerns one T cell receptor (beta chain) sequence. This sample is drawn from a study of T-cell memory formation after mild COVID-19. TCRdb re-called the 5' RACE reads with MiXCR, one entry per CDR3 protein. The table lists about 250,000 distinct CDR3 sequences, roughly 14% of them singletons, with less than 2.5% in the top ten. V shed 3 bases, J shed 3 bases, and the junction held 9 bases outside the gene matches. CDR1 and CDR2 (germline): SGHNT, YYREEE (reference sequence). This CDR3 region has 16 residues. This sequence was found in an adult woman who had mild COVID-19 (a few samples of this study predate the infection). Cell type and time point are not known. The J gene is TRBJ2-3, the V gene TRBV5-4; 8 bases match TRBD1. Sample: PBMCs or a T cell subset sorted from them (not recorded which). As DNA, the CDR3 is TGTGCCAGCAGCTCATGGGACAGGCCCTCGACAGATACGCAGTATTTT. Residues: CASSSWDRPSTDTQYF.